This T cell receptor beta chain was identified during a study of quantifying T cell responses using KT2 cells. Across the study: TCR alpha and beta constant-region primers primed reverse transcription of RNA.

The cDNA 3' end received a ligated oligonucleotide with a UMI. An equimolar mix of RC1.1 and RC1.2 primed the beta chain across TRBC1 and TRBC2. One entry per CDR3 protein results from TCRdb running MiXCR on the UMI-ligation and nested PCR reads. The sample consists of approximately 41,000 distinct CDR3 sequences, around 15% of them appearing once. The CDR3 totals 14 residues. Germline assignment: CDR1 ENHRY and CDR2 SYGVKD. Trimming took off 8 bases at V and 0 bases at J, with 13 bases between the two ends. The rearrangement links TRBV10-3 to TRBJ1-1, with D possibly TRBD1 on 6 matching bases. The origin of this receptor is a human donor. The material sequenced was PBMCs spiked with cells of the T cell clone KT2. The CDR3 here is CAISSGAMNTEAFF. CDR3 sequence (DNA): TGTGCCATCTCATCAGGGGCCATGAACACTGAAGCTTTCTTT.